These 6 T cell receptor beta chains originate from one sample sequenced in a study of cytomegalovirus exposure and HLA in healthy donors. PCR primers comprised 60 Vbeta and 13 Jbeta primers. Assay: immunoSEQ multiplex PCR; the TCRdb copy retains only in-frame clones and omits some. Of about 60,000 clones in the sample, about 69% were seen once. Sequencing used PBMCs. The receptors here all came from a middle-aged man in good health and CMV-seropositive.

The V and J genes are TRBV18 and TRBJ1-1, with a tentative D call TRBD1 (5 bases). The CDR3 is 15 amino acids. Germline-derived CDR1 and CDR2 are KGHSH and LQKENI. With 0 bases removed from V and 5 bases from J, the gap between germline ends came to 13 bases. CDR3 bases: TGTGCCAGCTCACCACCGCCCGGGGGACGGACTGAAGCTTTCTTT. It encodes CASSPPPGGRTEAFF.

This clone was counted a few times. This chain links TRBV27 with TRBJ2-7; TRBD1 aligns across 8 bases. The CDR3 is 16 amino acids. With 5 bases clipped from V and 0 bases from J, the junction kept 9 bases outside the gene matches. Per germline, CDR1 MNHEY and CDR2 SMNVEV (reference sequence). The CDR3 bases are TGTGCCAGCAGTCCAATGCCCACAGGGGGCTCCTACGAGCAGTACTTC. This encodes CASSPMPTGGSYEQYF.

The chain couples TRBV4-1 to TRBJ2-1; perhaps TRBD2 as D (6 bases). V was pared by 4 bases and J by 10 bases, with 20 bases between. The germline V gene encodes CDR1 MGHRA and CDR2 YSYEKL. The CDR3 totals 15 residues. The CDR3 reads CASSPWPGGAGEQFF. The CDR3 coding sequence is TGCGCCAGCAGCCCGTGGCCAGGAGGGGCAGGGGAGCAGTTCTTC.

This clone was seen only once. This rearrangement joins TRBV5-1 to TRBJ2-1, with a possible D match to TRBD2 (6 bases). Between the trimmed V and J ends, which lost 4 bases and 13 bases, there was a span of 27 bases. The germline V gene encodes CDR1 SGHRS and CDR2 YFSETQ. CDR3 size: 16 residues. The CDR3: CASSRNRDSQGPGQFF. The CDR3 coding sequence is TGCGCCAGCAGCCGTAACCGGGACTCACAAGGTCCTGGACAGTTCTTC.

The chain recombines TRBV7-8 with TRBJ2-1, with 9 nucleotides matching TRBD1. V trimming: 0 bases; J trimming: 2 bases; junction bases outside the gene matches: 5. CDR1 and CDR2 (germline): SGHVS, FQNEAQ. The CDR3 is made up of 17 amino acids. This chain's CDR3 is CASSLAIRQGAYNEQFF. CDR3 sequence (DNA): TGTGCCAGCAGCTTAGCCATTCGACAGGGGGCCTACAATGAGCAGTTCTTC.

The chain links TRBV2 to TRBJ2-1; possibly TRBD1 for D (5 bases). This CDR3 comprises 13 residues. Trimming removed 7 bases from V and 6 bases from J, with 13 bases in between. Looked up from germline, CDR1 is SNHLY and CDR2 is FYNNEI. The CDR3 DNA is TGTGCCAGCAAGGGAAATAGGGGCAATGAGCAGTTCTTC. Translation gives CASKGNRGNEQFF.